This T cell receptor (beta chain) was profiled in a study of blood T cells in healthy people across ages. Study-wide results and limits: The unsorted PBMCs prevented any conclusive comparison of naive versus antigen-experienced cells. CMV status of donors was not determined, possibly confounding expanded clonotype changes. Researchers judged that diversity estimates from one million T cells fell short of true values.

Concerning this clonotype itself: The antigen remains undetermined.

This CDR3 contains 20 residues. Trimming removed 2 bases from V and 2 bases from J; junction bases left unmatched: 19. Germline V gene sequence: CDR1 MNHEY, CDR2 SVGAGI. Isolating PBMCs gave at least 6.5 million of these cells per sample. Through a sample-barcoded 5' primer and a J-beta primer mix, a second PCR was run for roughly 6 to 12 cycles. TCRdb called the 5' RACE reads again in MiXCR, with one record for every CDR3 protein. The sample consists of over 1,500,000 distinct CDR3 sequences, around 50% of them appearing once. This receptor was identified in a woman between 40 and 50 years old in good health. The source material was blood. The V and J genes are TRBV6-5 and TRBJ2-3; 7 nucleotides align to TRBD1. DNA of the CDR3: TGTGCCAGCAGTTACGACAGGGCCGCGCACACCCCAATCGACACAGATACGCAGTATTTT. Protein: CASSYDRAAHTPIDTDTQYF.